This T cell receptor beta chain comes out of a study of T cell responses to AZD1222 COVID-19 vaccine (dated by TCRdb to about 2021). Turning to the overall study: TCR sequencing covered over 230 trial participants: 200 to 210 given two doses of AZD1222 and around 26 given two doses of MenACWY control vaccine. Trial participants were enrolled into age subgroups of 18-55, 56-69 and 70-plus years, which contained roughly 150, 30 and 60 TCR-sequenced participants, respectively.

What the study reported, not specific to this receptor: Only six AZD1222 recipients were SARS-CoV-2 seropositive at baseline, limiting conclusions about previously exposed vaccinees. Participants were mostly white British, with more females than males. The authors suggested clonal diversity may have been underestimated. Reportedly, close to half of the unique spike-specific TCRs recognized epitopes lying outside the regions that are mutated in the B.1.351 and B.1.1.7 variants. The vaccine-associated CD4 TCRs covered the entire spike protein, and the dominant responses fell in regions 160-218 and 743-854. No day 14 peak-response samples were available, so repertoires were characterized only after the peak T cell response. After two AZD1222 doses, both the breadth and the depth of spike-specific TCRs were significantly higher than at day 0 and than in MenACWY recipients. The 56-69-year group was small, and its depth increase did not reach significance, likely because of low power.

V ends up 0 bases short and J 2 bases short, with an unmatched junction base count of 7. As encoded in the germline V gene, CDR1 is MGHRA while CDR2 is YSYEKL. Counted from cysteine to phenylalanine, this CDR3 has 17 amino acids. Kept here is only the CDR3 DNA, which spans 51 bases and is read in frame from base 1. This specimen's time point label, interpreted: baseline before first vaccination. Taken with the paper, the label for treatment or condition translates to: meningococcal conjugate vaccine given as trial control. The vaccinee samples were drawn from two UK trials, COV001 and COV002, one of which was a single-blind randomized controlled phase 2/3 trial testing AZD1222 (ChAdOx1 nCoV-19) in healthy adults. For TCRbeta chain sequencing, PBMC samples from trial participants were taken at day 0 and at day 28 after the second dose. Of note for this clone: Its antigen is unknown. Base qualities were left out, and no much larger clone turns up one base away.

The CDR3 regions of human TCRbeta chains were analyzed by immunosequencing. Under the source paper's analysis protocol: TCRs in the repertoires were matched against a reference library of SARS-CoV-2-specific TCRs that had been generated with the MIRA antigen-specificity platform. Breadth was defined as the fraction of unique TCRs that were SARS-CoV-2-associated. Depth was defined as the fraction of total T cells that were SARS-CoV-2-associated. Using the MIRA data, every spike-specific TCR was mapped to the spike region that the TCR reacted to and assigned to either a CD4 or a CD8 class. Log10-transformed breadth and depth values were compared by one-way ANOVA with Sidak's multiple comparisons tests. Drawn from immuneACCESS, this table holds only the in-frame rearrangements with V and J called that TCRdb kept. Clones are partly lost; checked studies trace under half to an unresolved V gene and leave the rest unexplained. The V and J calls and clone size were taken over from that table, and D and trimming were inferred from the DNA. The sample data list tens of thousands of clones, and around 90% of these were observed just once. The ten largest clones represent 4% to 6% of the sample.

The rearranged chain carries TRBV4-1 and TRBJ2-3, with 8 junctional bases fitting TRBD1. This sample comprised peripheral blood, obtained on day 0 of MenACWY control vaccination. The sequence was collected from an adult in good health. The DNA reads as follows: TGCGCCAGCAGCCAAGAAGCAAGCAGGGGGCTCACAGATACGCAGTATTTT. Translated, it gives CASSQEASRGLTDTQYF.